Below, 23 T cell receptor beta chains from the same sample are listed, as sequenced in a study of T cell responses to AZD1222 COVID-19 vaccine. Sequencing was performed with immunoSEQ multiplex PCR; in TCRdb, only in-frame clones are kept and a portion is missing. The sample consists of roughly 100,000 clones, about 89% of them appearing once. The input for sequencing was peripheral blood, taken 28 days after the second dose of the MenACWY control vaccine. The receptors originated from an adult who received the MenACWY meningococcal vaccine as a control.

The V call is TRBV30, the J call TRBJ2-7; weak D call: TRBD1 (5 bases). CDR1 and CDR2 from the germline V gene are GTSNPN and SVGIG (reference sequence). There are 12 residues in the CDR3. With 5 bases removed from V and 2 bases from J, the gap between germline ends came to 10 bases. This chain's CDR3 is CAWGSGTYEQYF. CDR3 coding DNA: TGTGCCTGGGGCTCAGGGACCTACGAGCAGTACTTC.

The chain joins TRBV6-5 to TRBJ1-5, with 10 bases matching TRBD1. V dropped 5 bases and J dropped 5; count of bases not matched to a gene: 3. Germline CDR1 reads MNHEY; CDR2 reads SVGAGI. The CDR3 length is 14 residues. The CDR3 DNA follows: TGTGCCAGCAGTAGAGGGACAGGGGATCAGCCCCAGCATTTT. This codes for CASSRGTGDQPQHF.

The genes are TRBV5-1 and TRBJ1-2; D might be TRBD1 (6 bases). V dropped 5 bases and J dropped 1 base, with 15 bases sitting between them. In germline, CDR1 is SGHRS, CDR2 YFSETQ. The CDR3 runs to 15 residues. CDR3 in amino acids: CASSPGVRHNYGYTF. In DNA form, the CDR3 reads TGCGCCAGCAGTCCAGGGGTCAGACATAACTATGGCTACACCTTC.

The chain recombines TRBV5-1 with TRBJ2-3; TRBD2 matches at 10 bases. The CDR3 covers 17 residues. Germline V gene data show CDR1 as SGHRS and CDR2 as YFSETQ. After removal of 1 base from V and 4 bases from J, the junction contained 9 bases not matched to a gene. CDR3: CASSLPLASGGADTQYF. DNA for the CDR3: TGCGCCAGCAGCTTGCCTCTGGCTAGCGGGGGTGCAGATACGCAGTATTTT.

This chain links TRBV7-6 with TRBJ2-7; TRBD1 matches 9 bases. The CDR3 runs to 15 residues. The V segment lost 8 bases and the J segment 0 bases; nucleotides outside the gene matches: 8. The germline V gene encodes CDR1 SGHVS and CDR2 FNYEAQ. The CDR3 DNA follows: TGTGCCAGCCAGGTTGGGACAGGGCCCTCCTACGAGCAGTACTTC. It specifies CASQVGTGPSYEQYF. Complete variable domain (other parts from reference TRBV7-6 and TRBJ2-7): GAGVSQSPRYKVTKRGQDVALRCDPISGHVSLYWYRQALGQGPEFLTYFNYEAQQDKSGLPNDRFSAERPEGSISTLTIQRTEQRDSAMYRCASQVGTGPSYEQYFGPGTRLTVT.

The chain employs TRBV5-1 and TRBJ1-5; D gene unclear. This CDR3 is 14 amino acids long. In germline, CDR1 is SGHRS, CDR2 YFSETQ. Trimming shortened V by 1 base and J by 6 bases, and 11 bases separated the two germline ends. The CDR3 bases are TGCGCCAGCAGCTTGTGGGGTTCTAGTCAGCCCCAGCATTTT. Its translation: CASSLWGSSQPQHF.

This clone was picked up one time. The gene calls are TRBV2 and TRBJ2-5, with D possibly TRBD1 on 5 matching bases. This CDR3 has 14 residues. Germline-derived CDR1 and CDR2 are SNHLY and FYNNEI. V was shortened by 2 bases and J by 5 bases, with 12 bases between the two germline ends. The CDR3 sequence: CASSELGLGETQYF. In DNA, the CDR3 is TGTGCCAGCAGTGAACTGGGGCTCGGGGAGACCCAGTACTTC.

The chain links TRBV11-2 to TRBJ1-4, with TRBD1 matching 7 bases. This CDR3 has 16 amino acids. Germline-derived CDR1 and CDR2 are SGHAT and FQNNGV. The junction had 8 bases not matched to a gene; V was cut back by 3 bases and J by 4 bases. The CDR3 nucleotides are TGTGCCAGCAGCTTCAGAAGGGACAGCTATAATGAAAAACTGTTTTTT. This translates into CASSFRRDSYNEKLFF.

J is TRBJ2-4 and V is TRBV3-1 (or the pseudogene TRBV3-2), with a weak D call TRBD2 (6 bases). Germline V gene lookup returns CDR1 LGHDT and CDR2 YNNKEL (reference sequence). The ends were cut back, 4 bases at V and 8 bases at J, with 12 bases in the middle. The CDR3 has 13 residues. Here the CDR3 reads CASSPVGGHIQYF. CDR3 sequence (DNA): TGTGCCAGCAGCCCCGTGGGAGGTCACATTCAGTACTTC.

The rearrangement links TRBV7-3 to TRBJ2-3; no reliable D call. There are 14 residues in the CDR3. Germline lookup yields CDR1 SGHTA and CDR2 FQGTGA. V dropped 4 bases and J dropped 0 bases, with 8 bases sitting between them. In DNA, the CDR3 is TGTGCCAGCAGCTCGGGCGTGAGCACAGATACGCAGTATTTT. Its protein is CASSSGVSTDTQYF.

This clone was counted a single time. This chain connects TRBV9 to TRBJ1-2; possible D gene TRBD1, 5 bases. Trimming took off 4 bases at V and 9 bases at J, with 16 bases between the two ends. This CDR3 has 13 residues. Germline CDR1 SGDLS, CDR2 YYNGEE. In nucleotides, the CDR3 is TGTGCCAGCAGCCCAAGGACAACCGGGAGCTACACCTTC. It encodes CASSPRTTGSYTF.

The genes are TRBV27 and TRBJ2-2; D uncertain. The germline CDR1 and CDR2 sequences are MNHEY and SMNVEV (reference sequence). The CDR3 covers 14 residues. V was clipped by 1 base and J by 4 bases, with 7 bases between them. The chain's CDR3 is CASSLWGGTGELFF. Here the CDR3 DNA reads TGTGCCAGCAGTTTATGGGGTGGCACCGGGGAGCTGTTTTTT.

The chain joins TRBV7-9 to TRBJ2-3; possibly TRBD2 for D (7 bases). V was pared by 5 bases and J by 0 bases, with 15 bases between. The CDR3 sequence is 16 residues long. Germline loops: CDR1 SEHNR, CDR2 FQNEAQ (reference sequence). This CDR3 is CASSGTGGRSTDTQYF. Written as DNA, the CDR3 is TGTGCCAGCAGCGGGACGGGGGGCAGAAGCACAGATACGCAGTATTTT.

This chain joins TRBV29-1 and TRBJ2-7; perhaps D is TRBD1 or TRBD2 (5 bases each). Germline loops: CDR1 SQVTM, CDR2 ANQGSEA. This CDR3 comprises 13 residues. The V and J ends lost 8 bases and 1 base respectively, with 15 bases between them. DNA for the CDR3: TGCAGCTTCCGGGGCCCCACTTCCTACGAGCAGTACTTC. It encodes CSFRGPTSYEQYF.

This chain joins TRBV19 and TRBJ1-2; D ambiguous. This CDR3 contains 15 residues. Trimming pared 6 bases from V and 4 bases from J, leaving 18 bases between. CDR1 and CDR2 from the germline V gene are LNHDA and SQIVND (reference sequence). The CDR3 here is CASSPGRSNFYGYTF. CDR3 coding DNA: TGTGCCAGTAGCCCAGGTCGCAGTAACTTCTATGGCTACACCTTC.

This chain joins TRBV3-1 (or the pseudogene TRBV3-2) and TRBJ2-7, with a possible D match to TRBD1 (6 bases). This CDR3 comprises 15 residues. The V end lost 0 bases, the J end lost 5 bases, and 14 bases lay between the germline ends. Germline assignment: CDR1 LGHDT and CDR2 YNNKEL (reference sequence). CDR3 region: CASSQDTGDTDEQYF. CDR3 coding DNA: TGTGCCAGCAGCCAAGATACCGGGGACACTGACGAGCAGTACTTC.

This clone was seen more than once but under ten times. The rearrangement links TRBV19 to TRBJ1-5; D is unclear. Germline V lookup: CDR1 LNHDA, CDR2 SQIVND (reference sequence). The CDR3 contains 16 residues. V was shortened by 1 base and J by 0 bases, with 10 bases between the two germline ends. CDR3 sequence reads: CASSIARRYSNQPQHF. In DNA, the CDR3 is TGTGCCAGTAGTATAGCCAGGAGGTATAGCAATCAGCCCCAGCATTTT. The full variable domain, its missing parts supplied by reference TRBV19 and TRBJ1-5, is DGGITQSPKYLFRKEGQNVTLSCEQNLNHDAMYWYRQDPGQGLRLIYYSQIVNDFQKGDIAEGYSVSREKKESFPLTVTSAQKNPTAFYLCASSIARRYSNQPQHFGDGTRLSIL.

The V and J genes are TRBV9 and TRBJ2-7; D may be TRBD1 (5 bases). Trimming removed 3 bases at V and 2 bases at J, with 18 bases between. There are 16 residues in the CDR3. The germline CDR1 and CDR2 sequences are SGDLS and YYNGEE. This CDR3 is CASSGFGAAPTYEQYF. The CDR3 bases are TGTGCCAGCAGCGGGTTTGGGGCAGCACCCACCTACGAGCAGTACTTC.

This sequence joins TRBV5-1 and TRBJ1-5; a possible D gene is TRBD1 (5 bases). V lost 4 bases to trimming and J lost 5 bases, with 22 bases between them. The CDR3 totals 17 residues. In germline, CDR1 is SGHRS, CDR2 YFSETQ. The DNA for the CDR3 is TGCGCCAGCAGCCCCGGGGGGGGGATTGGAGCGGATCAGCCCCAGCATTTT. Translated, it gives CASSPGGGIGADQPQHF.

The chain employs TRBV5-5 and TRBJ1-5; D might be TRBD1 (6 bases). Trimming took 2 bases from V and 2 from J, leaving 14 bases between them. The CDR3 has 16 residues. Germline values: CDR1 SGHKS, CDR2 YYEKEE (reference sequence). CDR3 sequence reads: CASSFHRVPGNQPQHF. CDR3 bases: TGTGCCAGCAGCTTCCACAGGGTTCCTGGCAATCAGCCCCAGCATTTT.

CDR3 sequence reads: CASSHYGSLGQEDTEAFF. The CDR3 DNA follows: TGTGCCAGCAGCCACTATGGCTCGCTAGGACAGGAGGACACTGAAGCTTTCTTT. The rearrangement uses TRBV11-2 and TRBJ1-1; TRBD1 matches 7 bases. Trimming at V came to 5 bases and at J to 3 bases, leaving 18 bases not matched to a gene. CDR1 is SGHAT and CDR2 is FQNNGV in the germline V gene. This CDR3 has 18 residues. Variable domain in full (rest from reference TRBV11-2 and TRBJ1-1): EAGVAQSPRYKIIEKRQSVAFWCNPISGHATLYWYQQILGQGPKLLIQFQNNGVVDDSQLPKDRFSAERLKGVDSTLKIQPAKLEDSAVYLCASSHYGSLGQEDTEAFFGQGTRLTVV.

The V and J genes are TRBV7-9 and TRBJ1-1, with D hard to call. The CDR3 contains 13 residues. The germline V gene encodes CDR1 SEHNR and CDR2 FQNEAQ (reference sequence). The V end was cut by 4 bases, the J end by 0 bases, with 6 bases between. The CDR3 DNA is TGTGCCAGCAGCTCCAGGATGAACACTGAAGCTTTCTTT. As protein: CASSSRMNTEAFF.

This clone was counted a single time. CDR3 loop: CASSSLGGVHF. The DNA of the CDR3 is TGTGCCAGCAGCTCCCTCGGGGGGGTCCACTTT. The rearrangement joins TRBV7-2 to TRBJ1-6; tentatively, D is TRBD1 (5 bases). This CDR3 region has 11 residues. V was trimmed by 4 bases and J by 17 bases, leaving 12 bases between them. The germline V gene encodes CDR1 SGHTA and CDR2 FQGNSA.